Listed below are T cell receptor beta chains from one sample, sequenced in a study of T cells in Graves' hyperthyroidism and ophthalmopathy. From the multiplex PCR reads, TCRdb called clonotypes with MiXCR, one entry per CDR3 protein. The profile shows under 300,000 distinct CDR3 sequences, roughly 15% of them singletons. Sequences were obtained from blood. The receptors derive from a woman aged 45-60 years with Graves' hyperthyroidism that later progressed to Graves' ophthalmopathy. Both conserved end residues are part of each CDR3. D genes are given only for firm matches. Clone size, where shown, is once, few, many, or a class for clones that have expanded.

D gene	clone size	V gene	J gene	CDR3 DNA	CDR3 protein
TRBD2	few	TRBV5-1	TRBJ2-7	TGCGCCAGCAGCCGACCCTCCTCGGGTCTAGCGGGAGGTGGTTACGAGCAGTACTTC	CASSRPSSGLAGGGYEQYF
-	-	TRBV9	TRBJ2-2	TGTGCCAGCAGCGCGACAGAGAACACCGGGGAGCTGTTTTTT	CASSATENTGELFF
-	many	TRBV12-3/TRBV12-4	TRBJ2-1	TGTGCCAGCATTGGAAAAGACTCCTACAATGAGCAGTTCTTC	CASIGKDSYNEQFF
TRBD1	many	TRBV3-1	TRBJ1-2	TGTGCCAGCAGCCCCGACCTCACAGGGGATGGCTACACCTTC	CASSPDLTGDGYTF
TRBD2	-	TRBV19	TRBJ2-7	TGTGCCAGTAATGAAGGACTAGCGGCTTACGAGCAGTACTTC	CASNEGLAAYEQYF
-	-	TRBV12-3/TRBV12-4	TRBJ2-6	TGTGCCAGCAGTTGGGGTCGCTCTGGGGCCAACGTCCTGACTTTC	CASSWGRSGANVLTF
-	many	TRBV4-1	TRBJ2-7	TGCGCCAGCAGCCAATGGGGCACGCGGGAGCAGTACTTC	CASSQWGTREQYF
-	-	TRBV5-1	TRBJ1-1	TGCGCCAGCAGCTTGGGGGTCCGGGGGACTAACACTGAAGCTTTCTTT	CASSLGVRGTNTEAFF
TRBD2	many	TRBV20-1	TRBJ2-1	TGCAGTGCTTATCAGGGACTAGCGTCGTACAATGAGCAGTTCTTC	CSAYQGLASYNEQFF
-	many	TRBV24-1	TRBJ1-1	TGTGCCACCAGTGACCCGAACCCGACAGGAAGGACTGAAGCTTTCTTT	CATSDPNPTGRTEAFF
-	-	TRBV14	TRBJ2-1	TGTGCCAGCAGCCAACTGAGGGTCGCGGTCCACAATGAGCAGTTCTTC	CASSQLRVAVHNEQFF
-	once	TRBV7-9	TRBJ2-7	TGTGCCAGCGGCTCCTCTAGGTCCTACGAGCGGTACTTC	CASGSSRSYERYF
-	-	TRBV4-1	TRBJ2-7	TGCGCCAGCAGCCAAGAAGAGGGCCCCGAGCAGTACTTC	CASSQEEGPEQYF
-	-	TRBV4-1	TRBJ1-1	TGCGCCAGCAACCCGGGATACGGACAAATGAACACTGAAGCTTTCTTT	CASNPGYGQMNTEAFF
TRBD1	-	TRBV15	TRBJ1-2	TGTGCCACCAGCAGACAGGGGGCTTCATCTGGGGGCTACACCTTC	CATSRQGASSGGYTF
-	few	TRBV6-2/TRBV6-3	TRBJ2-2	TGTGGCAGCAGTTTCCGCGCTACGAACACCGGGGAGCTGTTTTTT	CGSSFRATNTGELFF
-	few	TRBV7-9	TRBJ1-6	TGTGCCAGCAGCTCGTGGCAGGCGCGAAATTCACCCCTCCACTTT	CASSSWQARNSPLHF
-	many	TRBV11-2	TRBJ2-4	TGTGCCAGCAGCTTAAGAGGGCATGCGGAAAACATTCAGTACTTC	CASSLRGHAENIQYF
TRBD2	-	TRBV20-1	TRBJ2-1	TGCAGTGCTAGAGATACTTGGAACAGCGGGAGTTTCGATGAGCAGTTCTTC	CSARDTWNSGSFDEQFF
TRBD1	many	TRBV24-1	TRBJ1-5	TGTGCCACCAGTGATCCTAGGACAGGGGGAAATCAGCCCCAGCATTTT	CATSDPRTGGNQPQHF
-	few	TRBV7-9	TRBJ1-5	TGTGCCAGCAGCTTAGCACAGGCAGGCAATCAGCCCCAGCATTTT	CASSLAQAGNQPQHF
-	-	TRBV15	TRBJ2-2	TGTGCCACCAGCAGAGATAGGGAGCGGGTGAACACCGGGGAGCTGTTTTTT	CATSRDRERVNTGELFF
-	many	TRBV2	TRBJ2-7	TGTGCCAGCAGTGAAGCGTTTGTGGGCGAGCAGTACTTC	CASSEAFVGEQYF
-	-	TRBV28	TRBJ2-5	TGTGCCAGCAGTTTCCCCCCCGGGGACGGATCTTTGGCCCAGTACTTC	CASSFPPGDGSLAQYF
-	-	TRBV20-1	TRBJ1-5	TGCAGTGCTAGAGCCCCCGGCAGGGGTAATCAGCCCCAGCATTTT	CSARAPGRGNQPQHF
TRBD1	many	TRBV27	TRBJ2-3	TGTGCCCAGCAAATTCCCTCCTTCGACAGGGCTTCTAGCACAGATACGCAGTATTTT	CAQQIPSFDRASSTDTQYF
TRBD1	many	TRBV28	TRBJ2-7	TGTGCCAGCAGTCCACGCATCGGGACAGGCTCCTACGAGCAGTACTTC	CASSPRIGTGSYEQYF
-	many	TRBV27	TRBJ2-7	TGTGCCAGCAGTTTCCGGCAGGCAGCCTACGAGCAGTACTTC	CASSFRQAAYEQYF
TRBD2	many	TRBV11-2	TRBJ2-7	TGTGCCAGCAGCTTGACTAGCGGGCCGTCCTACGAGCAGTACTTC	CASSLTSGPSYEQYF
TRBD2	many	TRBV28	TRBJ2-1	TGTGCCAGCAGTCCGGGACTAGCGCAGCTGAGCTCATTCTTC	CASSPGLAQLSSFF
-	many	TRBV7-6	TRBJ1-1	TGTGCCAGCAGCTTAGCGCTGAGTCTTGAAGCTTTCTTT	CASSLALSLEAFF
-	many	TRBV29-1	TRBJ1-1	TGCAGCGTTGGAGGAACTACAGGGAGGGGTCCTGAAGCTTTCTTT	CSVGGTTGRGPEAFF
-	-	TRBV29-1	TRBJ2-3	TGCAGCGTTGTTGTCGGCACAGATACGCAGTATTTT	CSVVVGTDTQYF
TRBD1	-	TRBV10-3	TRBJ1-6	TGTGCCATCAGTGAGTCGGCAGGGGGTAATTCACCCCTCCACTTT	CAISESAGGNSPLHF
-	many	TRBV20-1	TRBJ1-2	TGCAGTGCGGGGGGGGGCAACTATGGCTACACCTTC	CSAGGGNYGYTF
-	many	TRBV15	TRBJ1-4	TGTGCCACCAAGGTTACGGAGGGATGGGAAAAACTGTTTTTT	CATKVTEGWEKLFF
TRBD2	many	TRBV18	TRBJ2-1	TGTGCCAGCTCGAAAGACGTAGGACTAGACAATGAGCAGTTCTTC	CASSKDVGLDNEQFF
-	many	TRBV29-1	TRBJ1-1	TGCAGCGCCGAGGAGGGTGAAGCTTTCTTT	CSAEEGEAFF
-	many	TRBV29-1	TRBJ1-5	TGCAGCGTTGGCATCAATAGCAATCAGCCCCAGCATTTT	CSVGINSNQPQHF
TRBD2	once	TRBV7-6	TRBJ2-7	TGTGCCAGCAGCTTAAGGACTAGCGGGACCACCAACGAGCAGTACTTC	CASSLRTSGTTNEQYF
TRBD1	-	TRBV11-2	TRBJ2-7	TGTGCCAGCAGCGTCGGACAGGAAAACGAGCAGTACTTC	CASSVGQENEQYF
-	-	TRBV9	TRBJ2-5	TGTGCCAGCAGCCCCGACTCCAGGTGGGAGACCCAGTACTTC	CASSPDSRWETQYF
TRBD1	many	TRBV5-1	TRBJ2-7	TGCGCCAGCAGCTTGGTGTTCGGGACAGCCACCTGGGAGCAGTACTTC	CASSLVFGTATWEQYF